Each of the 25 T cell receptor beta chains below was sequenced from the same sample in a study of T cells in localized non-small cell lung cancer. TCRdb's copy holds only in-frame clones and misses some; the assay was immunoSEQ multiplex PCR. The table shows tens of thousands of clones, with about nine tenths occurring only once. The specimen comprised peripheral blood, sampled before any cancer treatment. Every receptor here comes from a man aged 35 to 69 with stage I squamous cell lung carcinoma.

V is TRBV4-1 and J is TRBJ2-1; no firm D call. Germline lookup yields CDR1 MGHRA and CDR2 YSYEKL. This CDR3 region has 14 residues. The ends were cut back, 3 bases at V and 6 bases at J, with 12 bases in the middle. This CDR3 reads CASSHIRTGNEQFF. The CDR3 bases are TGCGCCAGCAGCCACATTCGAACTGGCAATGAGCAGTTCTTC.

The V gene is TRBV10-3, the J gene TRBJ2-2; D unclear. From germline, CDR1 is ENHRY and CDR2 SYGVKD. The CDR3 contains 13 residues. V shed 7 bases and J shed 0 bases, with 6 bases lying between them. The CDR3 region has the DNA TGTGCCATCAACCCAGCGAACACCGGGGAGCTGTTTTTT. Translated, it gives CAINPANTGELFF.

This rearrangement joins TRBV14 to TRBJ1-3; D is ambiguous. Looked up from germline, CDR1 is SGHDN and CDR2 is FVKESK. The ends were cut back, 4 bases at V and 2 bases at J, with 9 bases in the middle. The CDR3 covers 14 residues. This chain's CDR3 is CASSPGGTGNTIYF. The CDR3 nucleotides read TGTGCCAGCAGCCCCGGCGGGACTGGAAACACCATATATTTT.

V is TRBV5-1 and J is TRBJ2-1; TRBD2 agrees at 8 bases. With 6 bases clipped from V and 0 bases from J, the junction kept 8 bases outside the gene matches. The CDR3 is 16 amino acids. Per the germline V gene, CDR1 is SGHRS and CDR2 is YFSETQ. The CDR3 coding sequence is TGCGCCAGCAAGGCGGGGGGCACTGGCTCCTACAATGAGCAGTTCTTC. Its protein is CASKAGGTGSYNEQFF.

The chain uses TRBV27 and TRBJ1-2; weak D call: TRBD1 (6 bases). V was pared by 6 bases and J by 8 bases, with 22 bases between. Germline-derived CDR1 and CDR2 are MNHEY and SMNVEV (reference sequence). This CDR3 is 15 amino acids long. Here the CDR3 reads CASRSSPQGSWGYTF. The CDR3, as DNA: TGTGCCAGCAGAAGCTCCCCACAGGGCTCGTGGGGCTACACCTTC.

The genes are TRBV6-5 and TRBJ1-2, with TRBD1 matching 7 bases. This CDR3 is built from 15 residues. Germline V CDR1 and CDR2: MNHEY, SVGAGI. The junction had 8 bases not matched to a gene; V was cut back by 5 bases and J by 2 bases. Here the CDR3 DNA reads TGTGCCAGCAGTCAAATGGCACAGGGGAACTATGGCTACACCTTC. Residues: CASSQMAQGNYGYTF.

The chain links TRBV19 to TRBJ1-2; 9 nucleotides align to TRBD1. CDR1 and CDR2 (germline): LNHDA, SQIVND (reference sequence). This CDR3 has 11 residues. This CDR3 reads CGTTGGWGYTF. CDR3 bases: TGTGGAACCACAGGGGGCTGGGGCTACACCTTC.

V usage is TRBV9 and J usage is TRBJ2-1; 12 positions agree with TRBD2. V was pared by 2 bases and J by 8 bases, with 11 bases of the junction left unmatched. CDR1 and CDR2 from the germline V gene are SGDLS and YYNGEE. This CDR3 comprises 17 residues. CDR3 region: CASSVVSLAGGRDEQFF. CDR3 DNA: TGTGCCAGCAGCGTGGTCTCGCTAGCGGGGGGGCGCGATGAGCAGTTCTTC.

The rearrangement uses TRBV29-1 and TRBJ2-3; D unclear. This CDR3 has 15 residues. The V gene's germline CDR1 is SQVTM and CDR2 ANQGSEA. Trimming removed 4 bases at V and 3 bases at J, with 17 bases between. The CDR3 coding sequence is TGCAGCGTTGTAGGCCAGCCCTCCGGAACAGATACGCAGTATTTT. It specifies CSVVGQPSGTDTQYF.

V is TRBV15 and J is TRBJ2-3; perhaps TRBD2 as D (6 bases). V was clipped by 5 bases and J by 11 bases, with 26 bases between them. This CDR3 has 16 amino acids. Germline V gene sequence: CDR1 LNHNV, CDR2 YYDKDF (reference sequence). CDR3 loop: CATSYYGGRSPMGQYF. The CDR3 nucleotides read TGTGCCACCAGCTACTACGGGGGACGGTCCCCGATGGGGCAGTATTTT.

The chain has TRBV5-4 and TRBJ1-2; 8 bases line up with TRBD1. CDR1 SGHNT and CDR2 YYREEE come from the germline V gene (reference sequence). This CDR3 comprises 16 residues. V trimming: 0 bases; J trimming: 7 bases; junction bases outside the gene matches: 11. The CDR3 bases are TGTGCCAGCAGCTTGGGAGGGCAGGGGGCGCGAAGTGGCTACACCTTC. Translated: CASSLGGQGARSGYTF.

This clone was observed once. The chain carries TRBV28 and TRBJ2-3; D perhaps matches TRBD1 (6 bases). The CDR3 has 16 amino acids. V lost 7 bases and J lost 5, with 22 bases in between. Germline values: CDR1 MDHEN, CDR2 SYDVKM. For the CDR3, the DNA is TGTGCCAGCACCTCACCCCTTTTGGGGGCTGGAGATACGCAGTATTTT. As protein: CASTSPLLGAGDTQYF.

The CDR3 region is CASGDRALSNQPQHF. The CDR3 nucleotides are TGTGCCAGCGGGGACCGGGCGCTCAGCAATCAGCCCCAGCATTTT. The chain is built from TRBV21-1 and TRBJ1-5. TRBV21-1 is a known pseudogene. The CDR3 covers 15 residues.

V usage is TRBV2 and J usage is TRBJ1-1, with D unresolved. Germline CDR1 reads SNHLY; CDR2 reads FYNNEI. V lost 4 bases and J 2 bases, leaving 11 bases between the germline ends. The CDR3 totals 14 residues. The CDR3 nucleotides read TGTGCCAGCAGTGGGTCCGCTTTTAACACTGAAGCTTTCTTT. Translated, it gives CASSGSAFNTEAFF.

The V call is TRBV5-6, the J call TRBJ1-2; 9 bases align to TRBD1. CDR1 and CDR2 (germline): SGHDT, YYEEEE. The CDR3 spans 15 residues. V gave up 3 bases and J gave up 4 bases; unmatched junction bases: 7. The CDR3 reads CASSSTGGAGYGYTF. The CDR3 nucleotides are TGTGCCAGCAGCTCCACAGGGGGCGCGGGCTATGGCTACACCTTC.

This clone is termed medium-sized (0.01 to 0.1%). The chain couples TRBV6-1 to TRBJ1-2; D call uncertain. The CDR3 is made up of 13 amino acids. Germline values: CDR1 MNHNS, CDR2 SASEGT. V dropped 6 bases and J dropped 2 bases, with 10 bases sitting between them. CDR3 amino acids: CASSGSANYGYTF. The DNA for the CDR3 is TGTGCCAGCAGCGGCAGCGCAAACTATGGCTACACCTTC.

DNA of the CDR3: TGTGCCAGCAGCCTCTTGGGGGGGACCACTGAAGCTTTCTTT. Translation gives CASSLLGGTTEAFF. J is TRBJ1-1 and V is TRBV7-2; TRBD1 is a possible D gene (5 bases). This CDR3 comprises 14 residues. The V and J ends lost 5 bases and 4 bases respectively, with 14 bases between them. Germline V gene sequence: CDR1 SGHTA, CDR2 FQGNSA.

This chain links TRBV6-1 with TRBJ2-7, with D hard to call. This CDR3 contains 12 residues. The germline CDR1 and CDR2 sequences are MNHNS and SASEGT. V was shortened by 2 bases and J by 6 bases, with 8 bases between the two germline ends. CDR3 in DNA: TGTGCCAGCAGTGAAACCCAGACCGAGCAGTACTTC. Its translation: CASSETQTEQYF.

Written as DNA, the CDR3 is TGTGCCAGCAGTTTCTTTGGGACCGATGACTACGAGCAGTACTTC. Translating it yields CASSFFGTDDYEQYF. The V and J genes are TRBV28 and TRBJ2-7, with D perhaps being TRBD1 or TRBD2 (5 bases each). The CDR3 spans 15 residues. Germline lookup yields CDR1 MDHEN and CDR2 SYDVKM. V was cut by 3 bases and J by 3 bases, with 15 bases left in between.

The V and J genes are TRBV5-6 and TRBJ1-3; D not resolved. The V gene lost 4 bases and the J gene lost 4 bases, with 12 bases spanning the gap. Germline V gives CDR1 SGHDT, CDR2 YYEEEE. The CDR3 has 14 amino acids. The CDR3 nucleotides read TGTGCCAGCAGCCCGAAGCCTGTCGGAAACACCATATATTTT. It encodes CASSPKPVGNTIYF. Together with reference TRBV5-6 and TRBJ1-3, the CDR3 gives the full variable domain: DAGVTQSPTHLIKTRGQQVTLRCSPKSGHDTVSWYQQALGQGPQFIFQYYEEEERQRGNFPDRFSGHQFPNYSSELNVNALLLGDSALYLCASSPKPVGNTIYFGEGSWLTVV.

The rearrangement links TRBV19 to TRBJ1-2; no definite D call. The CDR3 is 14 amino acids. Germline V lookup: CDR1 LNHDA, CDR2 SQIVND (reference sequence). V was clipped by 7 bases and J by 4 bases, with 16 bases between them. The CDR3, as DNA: TGTGCCAGTACCGATCGAGGGAGAAGCTATGGCTACACCTTC. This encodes CASTDRGRSYGYTF.

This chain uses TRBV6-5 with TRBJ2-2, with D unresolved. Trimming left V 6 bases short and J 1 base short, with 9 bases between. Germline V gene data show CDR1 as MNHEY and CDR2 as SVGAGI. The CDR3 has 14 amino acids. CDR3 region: CASSLFGNTGELFF. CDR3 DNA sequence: TGTGCCAGCAGCCTCTTCGGGAACACCGGGGAGCTGTTTTTT.

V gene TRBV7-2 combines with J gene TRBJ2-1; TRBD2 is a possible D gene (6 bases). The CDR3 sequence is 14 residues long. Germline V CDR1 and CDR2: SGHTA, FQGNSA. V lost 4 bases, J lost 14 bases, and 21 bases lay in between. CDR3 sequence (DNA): TGTGCCAGCAGCTCGGGGGACCCCTTAAGTAGGGAGTTCTTC. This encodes CASSSGDPLSREFF.

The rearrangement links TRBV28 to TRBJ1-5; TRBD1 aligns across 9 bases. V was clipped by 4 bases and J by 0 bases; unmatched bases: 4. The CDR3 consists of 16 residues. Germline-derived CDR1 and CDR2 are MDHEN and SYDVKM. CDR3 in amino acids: CASSYRGQGSNQPQHF. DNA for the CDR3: TGTGCCAGCAGTTACCGGGGACAGGGTAGCAATCAGCCCCAGCATTTT. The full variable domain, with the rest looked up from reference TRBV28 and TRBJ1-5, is DVKVTQSSRYLVKRTGEKVFLECVQDMDHENMFWYRQDPGLGLRLIYFSYDVKMKEKGDIPEGYSVSREKKERFSLILESASTNQTSMYLCASSYRGQGSNQPQHFGDGTRLSIL.

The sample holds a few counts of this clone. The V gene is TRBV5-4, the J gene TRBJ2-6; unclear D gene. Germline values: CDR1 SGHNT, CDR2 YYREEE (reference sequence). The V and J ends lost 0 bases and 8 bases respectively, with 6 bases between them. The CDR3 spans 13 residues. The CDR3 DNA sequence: TGTGCCAGCAGCTTGGGGGGTCCCAACGTCCTGACTTTC. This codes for CASSLGGPNVLTF.